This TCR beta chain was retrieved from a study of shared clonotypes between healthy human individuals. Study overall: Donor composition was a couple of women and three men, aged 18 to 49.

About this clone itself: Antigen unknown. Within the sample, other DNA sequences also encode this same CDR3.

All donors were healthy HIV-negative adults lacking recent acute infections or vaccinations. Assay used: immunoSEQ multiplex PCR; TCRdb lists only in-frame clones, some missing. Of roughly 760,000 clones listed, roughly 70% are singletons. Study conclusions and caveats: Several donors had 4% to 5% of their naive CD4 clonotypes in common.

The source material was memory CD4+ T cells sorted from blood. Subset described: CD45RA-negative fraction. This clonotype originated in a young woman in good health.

In DNA form, the CDR3 reads TGTGCCAGCAGTGGGACGTTAAACACTGAAGCTTTCTTT. Amino acids: CASSGTLNTEAFF. The V call is TRBV6-1, the J call TRBJ1-1, with D unclear. V lost 4 bases and J 2 bases, leaving 8 bases between the germline ends. The CDR3 length is 13 residues. The germline gives CDR1 MNHNS, CDR2 SASEGT.